This T cell receptor (beta chain) is from a study of cytomegalovirus exposure and HLA in healthy donors. Study information: Within an early data release were tens of millions of unique TCRs drawn from HLA-typed donors. Study outcomes and limitations: Cytomegalovirus status, reportedly, was diagnosed with high specificity and sensitivity by the classifier. Association with HLA alleles at 0.05 false discovery rate was found for 16,951 TCR beta sequences in a later analysis. An analysis done earlier found most TCR beta V segments productive about 87% or about 30% of the time.

The PCR had 60 Vbeta and 13 Jbeta primers. The data were produced by immunoSEQ multiplex PCR, yet TCRdb's version contains in-frame clones alone and is incomplete. The sample records tens of thousands of clones, about 80% being singletons. This CDR3 has 14 residues. Looked up from germline, CDR1 is MNHNS and CDR2 is SASEGT. V dropped 7 bases and J dropped 2; count of bases not matched to a gene: 7. Of note for this clone: Its antigen is not known.

The sequenced sample was PBMCs. The TCR sequence derives from a man over 45 in good health and CMV-seronegative. The gene calls are TRBV6-1 and TRBJ1-1; 7 bases are shared with TRBD1. The CDR3 sequence is CASNDRDRNTEAFF. The CDR3 coding sequence is TGTGCCAGCAACGACCGGGACAGAAACACTGAAGCTTTCTTT.